This note documents a single T cell receptor beta chain sequence. These data are taken from a study of PD-L1 blockade in urothelial cancer. Study overall: Bladder-origin urothelial cancer in males described about 85% of the 29 patients.

Only in-frame clones appear in the TCRdb table, and some are missing; sequencing was by immunoSEQ multiplex PCR. Among roughly 20,000 clones listed, around nine tenths were seen once. The junction had 2 bases not matched to a gene; V was cut back by 4 bases and J by 1 base. The CDR3 totals 14 residues. The germline V gene encodes CDR1 ENHRY and CDR2 SYGVKD. The sample's time point: pretreatment peripheral blood. The chain combines TRBV10-3 with TRBJ2-7; 9 nucleotides match TRBD2. Material: PBMCs, obtained around atezolizumab (anti-PD-L1) treatment. The receptor was derived from a man between 65 and 85 years old with urothelial cancer. For the CDR3, the DNA is TGTGCCATCAGTGGTAGCGGGGGTTCCTACGAGCAGTACTTC. Encoded protein: CAISGSGGSYEQYF.